This passage covers 8 T cell receptor beta chains from one sample sequenced in a study of memory CD4+ T cells and cytomegalovirus serostatus. Generated by immunoSEQ multiplex PCR, the TCRdb table keeps only in-frame clones and is missing some. The sample holds tens of thousands of clones, roughly 82% seen once. The sort gate was single viable CD3+CD4+CD8-CD45RO+ cells for memory CD4+ T cells. The material sequenced was memory CD4+ T cells from blood. The receptors originated from an adult in good health and CMV-seronegative.

The rearrangement uses TRBV4-3 and TRBJ2-4; possibly TRBD1 for D (6 bases). Germline CDR1 and CDR2: LGHNA and YSLEER. The CDR3 runs 13 residues. V was clipped by 1 base and J by 9 bases, with 10 bases between them. The CDR3 is CASSQALRGIQYF. DNA for the CDR3: TGCGCCAGCAGCCAAGCCCTCAGGGGCATTCAGTACTTC.

V is TRBV10-1 and J is TRBJ2-1; D unresolved. The CDR3 sequence is 16 residues long. V lost 4 bases to trimming and J lost 12 bases, with 25 bases between them. Germline loops: CDR1 WNHNN, CDR2 SYGVQD (reference sequence). CDR3 sequence reads: CASSGTLIKSLLGQFF. CDR3 in DNA: TGCGCCAGCAGTGGGACCTTAATAAAAAGCCTCCTCGGGCAGTTCTTC.

The sample holds a few counts of this clone. The chain carries TRBV9 and TRBJ2-7; perhaps TRBD2 as D (5 bases). The CDR3 is 14 amino acids. With 0 bases removed from V and 4 bases from J, the gap between germline ends came to 11 bases. CDR1 is SGDLS and CDR2 is YYNGEE in the germline V gene. The CDR3 DNA is TGTGCCAGCAGCGTAGCGGGATCCCAGTACGAGCAGTACTTC. Translation: CASSVAGSQYEQYF.

This chain uses TRBV27 with TRBJ2-7, with 8 bases aligning to TRBD1. Unmatched junction bases numbered 10, after V lost 3 bases and J lost 3 bases. From germline, CDR1 is MNHEY and CDR2 SMNVEV (reference sequence). This CDR3 region has 16 residues. CDR3: CASSFMGRGLNYEQYF. In nucleotides, the CDR3 is TGTGCCAGCAGTTTCATGGGCAGGGGGCTGAACTACGAGCAGTACTTC.

In DNA form, the CDR3 reads TGTGCCAGCAGCGTAGGGCCCGGGACAGACTCCTACGAGCAGTACTTC. Translating it yields CASSVGPGTDSYEQYF. The chain couples TRBV9 to TRBJ2-7; 7 bases match TRBD1. Germline V gene lookup returns CDR1 SGDLS and CDR2 YYNGEE. CDR3 size: 16 residues. The V segment lost 0 bases and the J segment 0 bases; nucleotides outside the gene matches: 6.

This clone was seen repeatedly, ten times or more. The chain is built from TRBV4-1 and TRBJ2-1; TRBD2 agrees at 11 bases. In germline, CDR1 is MGHRA, CDR2 YSYEKL. The CDR3 totals 19 residues. V lost 5 bases to trimming and J lost 3 bases; unmatched junction nucleotides: 15. CDR3: CASSKALAGGPQYYNEQFF. In DNA form, the CDR3 reads TGCGCCAGCAGCAAAGCGTTAGCGGGGGGGCCCCAATACTACAATGAGCAGTTCTTC.

The genes are TRBV4-2 and TRBJ1-1; possibly TRBD1 for D (6 bases). V lost 0 bases to trimming and J lost 4 bases, with 18 bases between them. Germline-derived CDR1 and CDR2 are LGHNA and YNFKEQ. The CDR3 consists of 17 residues. In DNA, the CDR3 is TGTGCCAGCAGCCAAGACGAACTCAGGGGCGGAGGCACTGAAGCTTTCTTT. Amino acids: CASSQDELRGGGTEAFF.

The chain links TRBV7-8 to TRBJ1-6, with D maybe TRBD1 (6 bases). The V end was cut by 5 bases, the J end by 4 bases, with 12 bases between. CDR1 is SGHVS, CDR2 FQNEAQ, per germline. This CDR3 spans 15 amino acids. Written as DNA, the CDR3 is TGTGCCAGCAGCGCCGACAGGCAGTATAATTCACCCCTCCACTTT. Translation gives CASSADRQYNSPLHF.